The 3 T cell receptor beta chains given below trace back to one sample, sequenced in a study of cytomegalovirus exposure and HLA in healthy donors (TCRdb year 2017). The library was obtained by the immunoSEQ multiplex PCR assay. The multiplex PCR relied on a mix of 60 forward primers for TCR Vbeta segments and 13 reverse primers for TCR Jbeta segments. TCRdb mirrors the immuneACCESS table, restricted to in-frame sequences. Some clones are absent from its copies; in checked studies, under half trace to an unresolved V gene, and the reason for the others is unknown. The sample has 150,000 to 200,000 clones on record, about 81% of them singletons. Approximately 1.8% of the sample rests with the top ten. Material for sequencing was PBMCs. These TCRs come from a man aged 18 to 29 in good health and CMV-seronegative.

The table lists this clone with a few counts. The chain uses TRBV7-9 and TRBJ2-5; D perhaps matches TRBD1 (5 bases). The CDR3 length is 15 residues. CDR1 is SEHNR, CDR2 FQNEAQ, per germline (reference sequence). Trimming shortened V by 3 bases and J by 1 base, and 12 bases separated the two germline ends. The CDR3 coding sequence is TGTGCCAGCAGCTTGGGGCAGCACAGCCAAGAGACCCAGTACTTC. This sequence encodes CASSLGQHSQETQYF.

The chain couples TRBV5-5 to TRBJ2-2, with 11 bases aligning to TRBD1. V shed 2 bases and J 5 bases; nucleotides not matched to a gene: 8. The CDR3 sequence is 17 residues long. Germline loops: CDR1 SGHKS, CDR2 YYEKEE (reference sequence). The CDR3 DNA sequence: TGTGCCAGCAGCTTACGGACAGGGGGCGCGGGGACCGGGGAGCTGTTTTTT. As protein: CASSLRTGGAGTGELFF.

The rearrangement links TRBV6-5 to TRBJ2-1; 8 bases are shared with TRBD2. The CDR3 contains 14 residues. With 5 bases clipped from V and 6 bases from J, the junction kept 6 bases outside the gene matches. Germline loops: CDR1 MNHEY, CDR2 SVGAGI. CDR3 DNA sequence: TGTGCCAGCAGTCAGCGGGAGACAGGCAATGAGCAGTTCTTC. Protein product: CASSQRETGNEQFF.